Listed below are T cell receptor beta chains from one sample, sequenced in a study of early stage breast cancer tumors. TCRdb's table, derived via immunoSEQ multiplex PCR, lists solely in-frame clones and lacks some. The sample lists over 45,000 clones; about 80% were seen once. Sequenced sample: blood. Receptors were obtained from a person aged 45 to 59 with breast cancer. Each CDR3 is given with its conserved first and last residue. A D gene is named only where the DNA matches it firmly. Some rows mark clone size as missing; the rest say once, few, many or name a class of expanded clone.

CDR3 DNA: TGTGCCAGTAGCCTTGGGCAGCCCCAAGGGACCCAGTACTTC; CDR3 protein: CASSLGQPQGTQYF; V gene: TRBV19; clone size: .; J gene: TRBJ2-5; D gene: .; CDR3 length: 14
CDR3 DNA: TGTGCCAGCAGCCGACGAAATTGGACGGGGAACACTGAAGCTTTCTTT; CDR3 protein: CASSRRNWTGNTEAFF; V gene: TRBV7-6; clone size: .; J gene: TRBJ1-1; D gene: .; CDR3 length: 16
CDR3 DNA: TGTGCCAGCAGCTCCCGGGACAGCCACTTCTATGGCTACACCTTC; CDR3 protein: CASSSRDSHFYGYTF; V gene: TRBV9; clone size: once; J gene: TRBJ1-2; D gene: TRBD1; CDR3 length: 15
CDR3 DNA: TGTGCCAGCAGTTTCCCGACTAGCGGGTCCTACGAGCAGTACTTC; CDR3 protein: CASSFPTSGSYEQYF; V gene: TRBV28; clone size: few; J gene: TRBJ2-7; D gene: TRBD2; CDR3 length: 15
CDR3 DNA: TGTGCCAGTAGTACGACGACAGTATATGGCTACACCTTC; CDR3 protein: CASSTTTVYGYTF; V gene: TRBV19; clone size: medium-sized; J gene: TRBJ1-2; D gene: .; CDR3 length: 13
CDR3 DNA: TGTGCCAGCAGCTTAGAAGCGGGCACAGATACGCAGTATTTT; CDR3 protein: CASSLEAGTDTQYF; V gene: TRBV11-2; clone size: few; J gene: TRBJ2-3; D gene: .; CDR3 length: 14
CDR3 DNA: TGTGCCACCAGCCCTAAAACCGGGACACTAGAGACCCAGTACTTC; CDR3 protein: CATSPKTGTLETQYF; V gene: TRBV15; clone size: .; J gene: TRBJ2-5; D gene: .; CDR3 length: 15
CDR3 DNA: TGTGCCAGCAGTTACTCCGGTAACGACGCCTATGGCTACACCTTC; CDR3 protein: CASSYSGNDAYGYTF; V gene: TRBV6-5; clone size: .; J gene: TRBJ1-2; D gene: .; CDR3 length: 15
CDR3 DNA: TGCGCCAGCAGCCAAGCATCGGGACGGGTCGACTACAATGAGCAGTTCTTC; CDR3 protein: CASSQASGRVDYNEQFF; V gene: TRBV4-1; clone size: once; J gene: TRBJ2-1; D gene: .; CDR3 length: 17
CDR3 DNA: TGTGCCAGCAGTTTATGGGGACAAGAGCAGTACTTC; CDR3 protein: CASSLWGQEQYF; V gene: TRBV6-5; clone size: .; J gene: TRBJ2-7; D gene: .; CDR3 length: 12
CDR3 DNA: TGTGCCAGCTCACCCACGGAAGACAGGAGAGGAAACACCATATATTTT; CDR3 protein: CASSPTEDRRGNTIYF; V gene: TRBV18; clone size: .; J gene: TRBJ1-3; D gene: .; CDR3 length: 16
CDR3 DNA: TGTGCCAGCAGCCGGGTTTCTTATGGCTACACCTTC; CDR3 protein: CASSRVSYGYTF; V gene: TRBV9; clone size: few; J gene: TRBJ1-2; D gene: .; CDR3 length: 12
CDR3 DNA: TGTGCCAGCAGTTACAGCTCGGGTAGAGATCAGCCCCAGCATTTT; CDR3 protein: CASSYSSGRDQPQHF; V gene: TRBV6-5; clone size: .; J gene: TRBJ1-5; D gene: .; CDR3 length: 15
CDR3 DNA: TGTGCCAGCAGCCCGGGACTAGCGGCCGACTACGAGCAGTACTTC; CDR3 protein: CASSPGLAADYEQYF; V gene: TRBV11-2; clone size: .; J gene: TRBJ2-7; D gene: TRBD2; CDR3 length: 15
CDR3 DNA: TGTGCCAGCAGCTATCCCTCGGAGGGCTTGTTCGAGCAGTACTTC; CDR3 protein: CASSYPSEGLFEQYF; V gene: TRBV11-1; clone size: .; J gene: TRBJ2-7; D gene: .; CDR3 length: 15
CDR3 DNA: TGTGCCAGCACCCAGAGAGGTGGCTACACCTTC; CDR3 protein: CASTQRGGYTF; V gene: TRBV2; clone size: .; J gene: TRBJ1-2; D gene: .; CDR3 length: 11
CDR3 DNA: TGTGCCAGCAGCTTAGGCCCGGACAGCCGCGGGGAGCTGTTTTTT; CDR3 protein: CASSLGPDSRGELFF; V gene: TRBV7-6; clone size: once; J gene: TRBJ2-2; D gene: .; CDR3 length: 15
CDR3 DNA: TGTGCCAGCAGCTACCTGGGGGGACAGAGCTACGAGCAGTACTTC; CDR3 protein: CASSYLGGQSYEQYF; V gene: TRBV7-2; clone size: .; J gene: TRBJ2-7; D gene: .; CDR3 length: 15
CDR3 DNA: TGCACCAGCAGCCAAGATGGGGAGACCCAGTACTTC; CDR3 protein: CTSSQDGETQYF; V gene: TRBV1; clone size: .; J gene: TRBJ2-5; D gene: .; CDR3 length: 12
CDR3 DNA: TGTGCCACCAGCAGAGATAATAAGGGGGCCCAGACCCAGTACTTC; CDR3 protein: CATSRDNKGAQTQYF; V gene: TRBV15; clone size: .; J gene: TRBJ2-5; D gene: TRBD1; CDR3 length: 15
CDR3 DNA: TGTGCCAGTAGTGGGGGAAATAGCAATCAGCCCCAGCATTTT; CDR3 protein: CASSGGNSNQPQHF; V gene: TRBV19; clone size: .; J gene: TRBJ1-5; D gene: .; CDR3 length: 14
CDR3 DNA: TGCAGCGTTGAAGATCAGGTAACTTTCTTT; CDR3 protein: CSVEDQVTFF; V gene: TRBV29-1; clone size: few; J gene: TRBJ1-1; D gene: .; CDR3 length: 10
CDR3 DNA: TGTGCCAGCAGTCCCGCCGGACGCTCTGGAAACACCATATATTTT; CDR3 protein: CASSPAGRSGNTIYF; V gene: TRBV6-5; clone size: .; J gene: TRBJ1-3; D gene: .; CDR3 length: 15
CDR3 DNA: TGTGCCAGCAGCTTGGATCGGCGGAACACCGGGGAGCTGTTTTTT; CDR3 protein: CASSLDRRNTGELFF; V gene: TRBV5-6; clone size: .; J gene: TRBJ2-2; D gene: .; CDR3 length: 15
CDR3 DNA: TGTGCCATGAAGAGGGGGCTGTACTATGGCTACACCTTC; CDR3 protein: CAMKRGLYYGYTF; V gene: TRBV2; clone size: .; J gene: TRBJ1-2; D gene: TRBD1; CDR3 length: 13
CDR3 DNA: TGTGCCAGCAGTCTAACAGGGTTTCCCTATGAAAAACTGTTTTTT; CDR3 protein: CASSLTGFPYEKLFF; V gene: TRBV2; clone size: .; J gene: TRBJ1-4; D gene: .; CDR3 length: 15
CDR3 DNA: TGTGCCAGCAGTGACCAAATAGCGGGAGAGCTCACAGATACGCAGTATTTT; CDR3 protein: CASSDQIAGELTDTQYF; V gene: TRBV6-1; clone size: .; J gene: TRBJ2-3; D gene: TRBD2; CDR3 length: 17
CDR3 DNA: TGTGCCTGGAGTCGAGGCGCAGATACGCAGTATTTT; CDR3 protein: CAWSRGADTQYF; V gene: TRBV30; clone size: .; J gene: TRBJ2-3; D gene: .; CDR3 length: 12
CDR3 DNA: TGTGCCTGGGGAGTAGGCCGGACTAGCGGGGGGCAAGATACGCAGTATTTT; CDR3 protein: CAWGVGRTSGGQDTQYF; V gene: TRBV30; clone size: .; J gene: TRBJ2-3; D gene: TRBD2; CDR3 length: 17
CDR3 DNA: TGCGCCAGCAGTCAACCCTCAGGGGGCAGCTGTGATTCACCCCTCCACTTT; CDR3 protein: CASSQPSGGSCDSPLHF; V gene: TRBV23-1; clone size: .; J gene: TRBJ1-6; D gene: TRBD1; CDR3 length: 17
CDR3 DNA: TGTGCCAGCAGACCGGACAGGGGAGTAAACACCATATATTTT; CDR3 protein: CASRPDRGVNTIYF; V gene: TRBV6-5; clone size: .; J gene: TRBJ1-3; D gene: TRBD1; CDR3 length: 14
CDR3 DNA: TGTGCCAGCAGCGTAGCTTTCGGGCAGGGGGCCTGGGAGACCCAGTACTTC; CDR3 protein: CASSVAFGQGAWETQYF; V gene: TRBV9; clone size: once; J gene: TRBJ2-5; D gene: TRBD1; CDR3 length: 17
CDR3 DNA: TGTGCCAGCAGCCCGGCAGGGGGCAGTCGGTCCTACGAGCAGTACTTC; CDR3 protein: CASSPAGGSRSYEQYF; V gene: TRBV5-4; clone size: .; J gene: TRBJ2-7; D gene: TRBD1; CDR3 length: 16
CDR3 DNA: TGCGCCAGCAGCTTGGGAGGGTTTAATAATTCACCCCTCCACTTT; CDR3 protein: CASSLGGFNNSPLHF; V gene: TRBV5-1; clone size: .; J gene: TRBJ1-6; D gene: .; CDR3 length: 15
CDR3 DNA: TGCAGCGTTTTTTCCGGACAGGGAGTCCGGGAGACCCAGTACTTC; CDR3 protein: CSVFSGQGVRETQYF; V gene: TRBV29-1; clone size: .; J gene: TRBJ2-5; D gene: TRBD1; CDR3 length: 15
CDR3 DNA: TGTGCCAGCAGTGAAGGTCTAATGAACACTGAAGCTTTCTTT; CDR3 protein: CASSEGLMNTEAFF; V gene: TRBV6-1; clone size: once; J gene: TRBJ1-1; D gene: .; CDR3 length: 14
CDR3 DNA: TGTGCGACGGGAGTCGGTACAGATACGCAGTATTTT; CDR3 protein: CATGVGTDTQYF; V gene: TRBV2; clone size: .; J gene: TRBJ2-3; D gene: .; CDR3 length: 12
CDR3 DNA: TGTGCCAGCAGCTTATGGGAGACCCAGTACTTC; CDR3 protein: CASSLWETQYF; V gene: TRBV7-2; clone size: .; J gene: TRBJ2-5; D gene: .; CDR3 length: 11
CDR3 DNA: TGTGCCAGCAGCCAATGGAGTACAGGGGAAGAGACCCAGTACTTC; CDR3 protein: CASSQWSTGEETQYF; V gene: TRBV4-2; clone size: .; J gene: TRBJ2-5; D gene: TRBD1; CDR3 length: 15
CDR3 DNA: TGCAGTGCACAGGAATTCTACGAGCAGTACTTC; CDR3 protein: CSAQEFYEQYF; V gene: TRBV20-1; clone size: .; J gene: TRBJ2-7; D gene: .; CDR3 length: 11
CDR3 DNA: TGTGCCAGCTCACGTCCAGGGGGGGCCGAAGGCTACACCTTC; CDR3 protein: CASSRPGGAEGYTF; V gene: TRBV18; clone size: .; J gene: TRBJ1-2; D gene: TRBD1; CDR3 length: 14
CDR3 DNA: TGTGCCAGCAGCAAAGCCGGGCTAGACAGGAGCAATCAGCCCCAGCATTTT; CDR3 protein: CASSKAGLDRSNQPQHF; V gene: TRBV21-1; clone size: .; J gene: TRBJ1-5; D gene: .; CDR3 length: 17
CDR3 DNA: TGCGCCAGCAGCTTGGAAGGGTCTGGGGCCAACGTCCTGACTTTC; CDR3 protein: CASSLEGSGANVLTF; V gene: TRBV5-1; clone size: .; J gene: TRBJ2-6; D gene: .; CDR3 length: 15
CDR3 DNA: TGTGCCTGGGGGAGGGCAGCCATGAGCTCCTACAATGAGCAGTTCTTC; CDR3 protein: CAWGRAAMSSYNEQFF; V gene: TRBV30; clone size: .; J gene: TRBJ2-1; D gene: TRBD2; CDR3 length: 16
CDR3 DNA: TGTGCCAGCTCACCGTCGGAGGGTGAAGTGCAGTACTTC; CDR3 protein: CASSPSEGEVQYF; V gene: TRBV18; clone size: once; J gene: TRBJ2-7; D gene: .; CDR3 length: 13
CDR3 DNA: TGTGCCAGCAGTAGGGGGGTACCCCCCTACGAGCAGTACTTC; CDR3 protein: CASSRGVPPYEQYF; V gene: TRBV2; clone size: once; J gene: TRBJ2-7; D gene: .; CDR3 length: 14
CDR3 DNA: TGTGCCAGCAGCTTTAACAGTAACTATGGCTACACCTTC; CDR3 protein: CASSFNSNYGYTF; V gene: TRBV13; clone size: .; J gene: TRBJ1-2; D gene: .; CDR3 length: 13
CDR3 DNA: TGTGCCAGCAGCTTAGGCGTGGGCGGGACAGGAGGCTACGAGCAGTACTTC; CDR3 protein: CASSLGVGGTGGYEQYF; V gene: TRBV7-9; clone size: .; J gene: TRBJ2-7; D gene: TRBD1; CDR3 length: 17
CDR3 DNA: TGTGCCAGTAGTATGGGCCTGGCGGGAGGGCCCTACGAGCAGTACTTC; CDR3 protein: CASSMGLAGGPYEQYF; V gene: TRBV19; clone size: few; J gene: TRBJ2-7; D gene: TRBD2; CDR3 length: 16
CDR3 DNA: TGTGCCAGCAGCGGTGGACCCAGGGGAAGCAATCAGCCCCAGCATTTT; CDR3 protein: CASSGGPRGSNQPQHF; V gene: TRBV7-6; clone size: .; J gene: TRBJ1-5; D gene: .; CDR3 length: 16